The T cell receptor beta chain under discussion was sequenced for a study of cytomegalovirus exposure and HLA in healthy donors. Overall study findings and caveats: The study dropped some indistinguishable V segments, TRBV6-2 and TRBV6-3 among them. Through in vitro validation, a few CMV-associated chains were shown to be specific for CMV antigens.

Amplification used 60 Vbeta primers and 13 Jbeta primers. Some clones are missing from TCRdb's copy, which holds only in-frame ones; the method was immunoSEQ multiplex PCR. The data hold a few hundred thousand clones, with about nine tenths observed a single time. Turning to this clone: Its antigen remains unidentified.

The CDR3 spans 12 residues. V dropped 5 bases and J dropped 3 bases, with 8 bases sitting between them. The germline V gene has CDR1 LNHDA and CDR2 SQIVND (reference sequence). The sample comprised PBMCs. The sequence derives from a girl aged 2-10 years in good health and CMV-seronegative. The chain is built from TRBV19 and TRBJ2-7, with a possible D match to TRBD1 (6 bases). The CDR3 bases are TGTGCCAGTAGTGGACAGTACTACGAGCAGTACTTC. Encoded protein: CASSGQYYEQYF.